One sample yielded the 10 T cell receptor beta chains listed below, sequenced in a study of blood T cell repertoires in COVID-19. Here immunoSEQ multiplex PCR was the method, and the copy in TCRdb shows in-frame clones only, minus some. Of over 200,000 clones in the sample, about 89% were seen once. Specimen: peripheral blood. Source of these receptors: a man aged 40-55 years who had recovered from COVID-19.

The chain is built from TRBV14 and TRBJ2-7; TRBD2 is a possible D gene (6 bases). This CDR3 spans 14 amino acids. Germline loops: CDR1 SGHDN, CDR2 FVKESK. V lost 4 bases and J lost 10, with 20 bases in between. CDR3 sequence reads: CASSPRTTTLAQYF. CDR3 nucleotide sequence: TGTGCCAGCAGCCCACGGACTACAACCCTGGCTCAGTACTTC.

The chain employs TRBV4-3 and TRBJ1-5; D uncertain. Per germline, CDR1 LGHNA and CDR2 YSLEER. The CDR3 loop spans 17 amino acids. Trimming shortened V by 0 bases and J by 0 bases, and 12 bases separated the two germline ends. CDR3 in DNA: TGCGCCAGCAGCCAAGAACTTGCGGGATATAGCAATCAGCCCCAGCATTTT. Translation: CASSQELAGYSNQPQHF.

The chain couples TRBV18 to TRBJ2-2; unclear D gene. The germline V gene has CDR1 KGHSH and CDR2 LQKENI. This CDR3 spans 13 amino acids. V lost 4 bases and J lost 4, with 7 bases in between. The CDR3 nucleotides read TGTGCCAGCTCACGCGATACCACCGGGGAGCTGTTTTTT. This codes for CASSRDTTGELFF.

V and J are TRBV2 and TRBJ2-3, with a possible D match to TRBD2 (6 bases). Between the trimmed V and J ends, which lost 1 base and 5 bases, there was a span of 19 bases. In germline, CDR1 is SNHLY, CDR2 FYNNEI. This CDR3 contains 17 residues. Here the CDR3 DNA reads TGTGCCAGCAGTGAAGGTCCTCCCGGGACGGGGGTAGATACGCAGTATTTT. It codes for CASSEGPPGTGVDTQYF.

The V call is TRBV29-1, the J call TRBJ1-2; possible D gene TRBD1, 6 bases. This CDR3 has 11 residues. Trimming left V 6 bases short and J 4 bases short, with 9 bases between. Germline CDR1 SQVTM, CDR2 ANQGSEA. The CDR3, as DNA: TGCAGCGTCCGGGGGGCCTATGGCTACACCTTC. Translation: CSVRGAYGYTF.

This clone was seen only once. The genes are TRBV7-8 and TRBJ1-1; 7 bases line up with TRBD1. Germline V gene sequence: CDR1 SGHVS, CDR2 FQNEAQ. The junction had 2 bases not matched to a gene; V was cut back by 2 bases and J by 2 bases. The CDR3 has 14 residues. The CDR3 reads CASSLRDRNTEAFF. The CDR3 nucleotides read TGTGCCAGCAGCTTAAGGGACAGAAACACTGAAGCTTTCTTT. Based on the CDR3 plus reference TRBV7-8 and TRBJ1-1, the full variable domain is GAGVSQSPRYKVAKRGQDVALRCDPISGHVSLFWYQQALGQGPEFLTYFQNEAQLDKSGLPSDRFFAERPEGSVSTLKIQRTQQEDSAVYLCASSLRDRNTEAFFGQGTRLTVV.

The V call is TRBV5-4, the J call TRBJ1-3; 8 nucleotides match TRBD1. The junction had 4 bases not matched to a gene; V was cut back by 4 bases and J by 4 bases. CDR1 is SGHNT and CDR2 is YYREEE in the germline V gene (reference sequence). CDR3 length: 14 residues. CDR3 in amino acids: CASSSRGQGNTIYF. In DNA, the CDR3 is TGTGCCAGCAGCAGCAGGGGGCAAGGAAACACCATATATTTT. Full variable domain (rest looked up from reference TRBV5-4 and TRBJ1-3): ETGVTQSPTHLIKTRGQQVTLRCSSQSGHNTVSWYQQALGQGPQFIFQYYREEENGRGNFPPRFSGLQFPNYSSELNVNALELDDSALYLCASSSRGQGNTIYFGEGSWLTVV.

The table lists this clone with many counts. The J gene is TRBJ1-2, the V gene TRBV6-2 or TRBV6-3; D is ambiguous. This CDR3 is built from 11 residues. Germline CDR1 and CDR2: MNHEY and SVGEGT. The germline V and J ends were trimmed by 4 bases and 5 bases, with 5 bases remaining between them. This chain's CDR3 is CASSFEYGYTF. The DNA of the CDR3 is TGTGCCAGCAGTTTCGAGTATGGCTACACCTTC.

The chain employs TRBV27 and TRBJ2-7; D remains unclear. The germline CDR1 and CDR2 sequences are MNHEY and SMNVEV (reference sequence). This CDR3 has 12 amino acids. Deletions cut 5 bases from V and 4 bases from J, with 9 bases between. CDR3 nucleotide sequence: TGTGCCAGCAGTCCCTTCGCGTACGAGCAGTACTTC. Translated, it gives CASSPFAYEQYF.

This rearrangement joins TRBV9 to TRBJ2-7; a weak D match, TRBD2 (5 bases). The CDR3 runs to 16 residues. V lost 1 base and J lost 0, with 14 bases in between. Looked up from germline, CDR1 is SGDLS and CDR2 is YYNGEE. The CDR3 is CASSVKGTGSSYEQYF. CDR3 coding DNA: TGTGCCAGCAGCGTAAAGGGTACGGGAAGCTCCTACGAGCAGTACTTC.